This T cell receptor (beta chain) was sequenced for a study of blood T cell repertoires in COVID-19. TCRdb's table, derived via immunoSEQ multiplex PCR, lists solely in-frame clones and lacks some. The repertoire consists of approximately 150,000 clones, with 76% occurring once and the leading ten covering 4.2%. This clone was counted a few times. With V trimmed by 7 bases and J by 4 bases, 6 bases remained unmatched. The CDR3 has 14 amino acids. Germline loops: CDR1 KGHDR, CDR2 SFDVKD. V is TRBV24-1 and J is TRBJ2-5; the match to TRBD1 covers 9 bases. Material for sequencing was peripheral blood. This TCR derives from a man aged 55-75 years with acute or convalescent COVID-19. The CDR3 nucleotides read TGTGCCACCAGCGGACAGGGGAGCGGAGAGACCCAGTACTTC. It specifies CATSGQGSGETQYF.